At least ten counts were recorded for the clone carrying this T cell receptor (beta chain). Its antigen remains unidentified. Pregnant or lactating patients were excluded, as were those with uncontrolled infection or other autoimmune disease. Fresh peripheral blood, around 10 ml, yielded the PBMCs. This entry belongs to a study of T cells in Graves' hyperthyroidism and ophthalmopathy. Study-wide findings and caveats: Peripheral blood also featured most of the thyroid clonotypes expanded above 0.001.

It was RNA transcripts that yielded the amplified TCR beta CDR3 regions. Initially, a first-round RT-PCR of the TCR CDR3 employed the HTBI primer set. TCRdb passed the multiplex PCR reads through MiXCR, listing each CDR3 protein once. The sample includes fewer than 900,000 distinct CDR3 sequences, around 20% of them seen just once. Sequencing used blood. The TCR was taken from a woman aged 45-59 years with Graves' hyperthyroidism that later progressed to Graves' ophthalmopathy.

DNA for the CDR3: TGTGCCTTAGCGGGGGGGCCCTCAGATACGCAGTATTTT. Encoded protein: CALAGGPSDTQYF. The rearrangement uses TRBV30 and TRBJ2-3; 11 bases are shared with TRBD2. Germline lookup yields CDR1 GTSNPN and CDR2 SVGIG (reference sequence). The length of the CDR3 is 13 residues. V was clipped by 7 bases and J by 4 bases; unmatched bases: 4.